The present TCR beta chain was sequenced within a study of human T cells and chemical hapten exposure. One entry per CDR3 protein results from TCRdb running MiXCR on the RACE reads. The sample contains 100,000 or so distinct CDR3 sequences, about 9.6% of which appear only once. Time point given: patch test 2, 6 weeks after DPC sensitization. As to treatment: therapeutic diphenylcyclopropenone sensitization with weekly scalp DPC. This CDR3 has 16 residues. Germline CDR1 reads MNHNY; CDR2 reads SVGAGI (reference sequence). Trimming took off 0 bases at V and 2 bases at J, with 12 bases between the two ends.

The chain employs TRBV6-6 and TRBJ2-3; possible D gene TRBD2, 5 bases. Here the sequenced sample was whole blood, taken in connection with sensitization to the hapten diphenylcyclopropenone (DPC). The clonotype comes from a woman aged 35 to 49 with alopecia areata. Some clones in this sample may be carry-over from other donors' samples. CDR3 region: CASSYSQRRFTDTQYF. CDR3 sequence (DNA): TGTGCCAGCAGTTACTCTCAGCGGAGGTTCACAGATACGCAGTATTTT.